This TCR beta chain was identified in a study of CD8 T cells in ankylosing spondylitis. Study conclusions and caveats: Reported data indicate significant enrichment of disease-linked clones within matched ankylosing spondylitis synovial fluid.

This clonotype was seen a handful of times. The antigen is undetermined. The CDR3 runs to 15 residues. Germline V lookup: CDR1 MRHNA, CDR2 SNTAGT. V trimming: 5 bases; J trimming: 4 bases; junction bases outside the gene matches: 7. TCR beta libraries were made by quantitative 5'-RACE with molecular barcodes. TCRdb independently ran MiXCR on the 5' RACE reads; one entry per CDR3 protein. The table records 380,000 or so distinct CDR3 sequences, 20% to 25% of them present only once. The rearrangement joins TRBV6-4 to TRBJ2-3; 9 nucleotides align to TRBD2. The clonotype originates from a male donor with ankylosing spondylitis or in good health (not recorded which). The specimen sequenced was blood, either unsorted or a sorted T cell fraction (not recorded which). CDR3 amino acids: CASSKLAGSPDTQYF. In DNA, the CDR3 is TGTGCCAGCAGTAAGCTAGCGGGGTCCCCAGATACGCAGTATTTT.